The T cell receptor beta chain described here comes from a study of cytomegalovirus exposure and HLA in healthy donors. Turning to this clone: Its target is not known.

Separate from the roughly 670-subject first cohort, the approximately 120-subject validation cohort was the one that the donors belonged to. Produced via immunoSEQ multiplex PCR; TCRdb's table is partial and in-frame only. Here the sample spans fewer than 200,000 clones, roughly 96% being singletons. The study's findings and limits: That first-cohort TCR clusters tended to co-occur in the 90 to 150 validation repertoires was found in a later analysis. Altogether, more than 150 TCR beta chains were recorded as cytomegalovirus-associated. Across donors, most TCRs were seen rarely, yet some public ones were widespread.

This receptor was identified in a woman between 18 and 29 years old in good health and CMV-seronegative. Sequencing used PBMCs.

The CDR3 region has the DNA TGTGCCAGCAGCTTAGAGACTAGCGGGGGGGCAGCCGAGACCCAGTACTTC. Protein: CASSLETSGGAAETQYF. The J gene is TRBJ2-5, the V gene TRBV7-9, with 14 nucleotides matching TRBD2. CDR1 SEHNR and CDR2 FQNEAQ come from the germline V gene (reference sequence). CDR3 length: 17 amino acids. V gave up 1 base and J gave up 5 bases; unmatched junction bases: 6.